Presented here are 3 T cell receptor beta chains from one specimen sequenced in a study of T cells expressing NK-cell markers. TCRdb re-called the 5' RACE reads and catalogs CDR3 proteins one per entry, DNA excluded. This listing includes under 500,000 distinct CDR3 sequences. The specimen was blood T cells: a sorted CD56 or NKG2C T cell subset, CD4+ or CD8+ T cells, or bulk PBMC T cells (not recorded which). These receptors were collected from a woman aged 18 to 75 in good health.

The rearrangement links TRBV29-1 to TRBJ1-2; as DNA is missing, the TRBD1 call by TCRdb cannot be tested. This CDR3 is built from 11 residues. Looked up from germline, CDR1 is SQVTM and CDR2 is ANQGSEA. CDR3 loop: CSAQGARGYTF.

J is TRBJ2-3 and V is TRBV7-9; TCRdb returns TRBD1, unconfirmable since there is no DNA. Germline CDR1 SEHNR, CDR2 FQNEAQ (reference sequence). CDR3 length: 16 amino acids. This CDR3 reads CASSPLAQEYTDTQYF.

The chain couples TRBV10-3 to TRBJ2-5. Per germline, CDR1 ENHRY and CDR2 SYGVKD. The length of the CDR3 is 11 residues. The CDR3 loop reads CAIRDQETQYF.